This TCR beta chain originates from a study of cytomegalovirus exposure and HLA in healthy donors. Study results and limitations: The only immune exposure information that was available was CMV serostatus. The study designated about 160 TCR beta chains cytomegalovirus-associated.

In germline, CDR1 is LNHDA, CDR2 SQIVND (reference sequence). The CDR3 sequence is 13 residues long. The trim removed 3 bases at V and 9 bases at J, leaving 3 bases unmatched. PCR primers comprised 60 Vbeta and 13 Jbeta primers. Assay: immunoSEQ multiplex PCR; the TCRdb copy retains only in-frame clones and omits some. The repertoire includes 72,000 or so clones, around 80% of them detected once, and approximately 7.8% sits in the top ten. Points on this clone: Its specificity is unknown.

Material for sequencing was PBMCs. The V and J genes are TRBV19 and TRBJ2-5; 11 positions agree with TRBD2. This sequence was found in a woman aged 25 to 39 in good health and CMV-seropositive. CDR3: CASSMGLAAAQYF. In nucleotides, the CDR3 is TGTGCCAGTAGTATGGGACTAGCGGCGGCCCAGTACTTC.